These T cell receptor beta chains were read from a single sample in a study of OX40 agonist ivuxolimab in advanced cancers. The repertoire was sequenced with immunoSEQ multiplex PCR; TCRdb's copy has only in-frame clones and lacks some. Of 37,000 or so clones detected, 86% appear once; the ten largest clones hold 2.4%. Here the sequenced sample was CD4+ or CD8+ T cells sorted from blood, taken in a trial of the OX40 agonist ivuxolimab. All receptors come from an adult with an advanced solid tumor such as melanoma, head and neck, liver or kidney cancer. Both conserved end residues are part of each CDR3. The D gene is left open where the match is weak. Where a row states a size, it is once, few, many or the class of an expanded clone; other rows omit it.

>TRBJ2-2|NA|TRBV5-6|NA|14
CASSLFQGTGELFF
TGTGCCAGCAGCTTGTTCCAGGGTACCGGGGAGCTGTTTTTT
>TRBJ1-2|NA|TRBV7-8|NA|13
CASSSQANYGYTF
TGTGCCAGCAGTTCACAGGCGAACTATGGCTACACCTTC
>TRBJ2-7|TRBD1|TRBV6-6|NA|13
CASSRDSYYEQYF
TGTGCCAGCAGCCGGGACAGCTACTACGAGCAGTACTTC
>TRBJ1-5|NA|TRBV19|NA|13
CASSTQGIGPQHF
TGTGCCAGTAGTACTCAGGGGATAGGGCCCCAGCATTTT
>TRBJ2-4|TRBD1|TRBV6-1|NA|15
CASSGDRVGENIQYF
TGTGCCAGCAGTGGGGACAGGGTCGGGGAAAACATTCAGTACTTC
>TRBJ1-6|NA|TRBV9|once|17
CASSVGSSRKSDSPLHF
TGTGCCAGCAGCGTAGGGTCTTCTCGCAAGAGTGATTCACCCCTCCACTTT
>TRBJ1-5|NA|TRBV5-5|NA|14
CASSLAIRNQPQHF
TGTGCCAGCAGCTTGGCCATCAGAAATCAGCCCCAGCATTTT
>TRBJ1-4|NA|TRBV6-1|NA|15
CASSSSRGGNEKLFF
TGTGCCAGCAGTTCTTCTAGGGGGGGAAATGAAAAACTGTTTTTT
>TRBJ2-5|NA|TRBV5-1|NA|13
CASSSSGGETQYF
TGCGCCAGCAGCTCTTCTGGGGGGGAGACCCAGTACTTC
>TRBJ2-5|NA|TRBV5-1|NA|16
CASSLLGGTGQETQYF
TGCGCCAGCAGCTTACTCGGCGGGACTGGTCAAGAGACCCAGTACTTC
>TRBJ2-1|NA|TRBV2|few|14
CASNPRTGHNEQFF
TGTGCCAGCAATCCCCGTACAGGGCACAATGAGCAGTTCTTC
>TRBJ2-3|TRBD2|TRBV9|NA|16
CASSVGKRGGTDTQYF
TGTGCCAGCAGCGTAGGGAAGCGGGGGGGCACAGATACGCAGTATTTT
>TRBJ1-1|NA|TRBV20-1|NA|10
CSAPNTEAFF
TGCAGTGCTCCGAACACTGAAGCTTTCTTT
>TRBJ1-2|NA|TRBV5-5|NA|13
CASSLHGTGGYTF
TGTGCCAGCAGCTTGCATGGGACTGGGGGCTACACCTTC
>TRBJ2-7|TRBD2|TRBV7-2|NA|14
CASSITSGGYEQYF
TGTGCCAGCAGCATAACTAGCGGGGGCTACGAGCAGTACTTC
>TRBJ1-5|NA|TRBV20-1|NA|9
CSAPNPQHF
TGCAGTGCCCCGAATCCCCAGCATTTT
>TRBJ2-7|NA|TRBV2|NA|13
CASKWQGSYEQYF
TGTGCCAGCAAGTGGCAGGGGTCCTACGAGCAGTACTTC
>TRBJ1-5|TRBD1|TRBV18|once|15
CASSREQGSNQPQHF
TGTGCCAGCTCACGGGAACAGGGGAGCAATCAGCCCCAGCATTTT
>TRBJ1-6|TRBD1|TRBV5-4|NA|16
CASSLAQGAGWSPLHF
TGTGCCAGCAGCTTGGCCCAGGGGGCAGGCTGGTCACCCCTCCACTTT
>TRBJ1-1|NA|TRBV7-6|few|11
CASTKNTEAFF
TGTGCCAGCACCAAGAACACTGAAGCTTTCTTT
>TRBJ1-2|NA|TRBV11-2|NA|15
CASSLVGKWNYGYTF
TGTGCCAGCAGCTTAGTGGGGAAGTGGAACTATGGCTACACCTTC
>TRBJ2-5|NA|TRBV5-6|few|16
CASSSYLRGGQETQYF
TGTGCCAGCAGCTCCTACTTGAGAGGGGGGCAAGAGACCCAGTACTTC
>TRBJ2-3|TRBD1|TRBV14|once|15
CASSQDRHPTNTQYF
TGTGCCAGCAGCCAGGACAGGCACCCGACGAATACGCAGTATTTT
>TRBJ1-3|NA|TRBV29-1|NA|12
CSAEWTRGTIYF
TGCAGCGCCGAGTGGACGAGAGGGACCATATATTTT
>TRBJ1-1|NA|TRBV5-6|NA|15
CASSLGGQGQTEAFF
TGTGCCAGCAGCCTGGGGGGCCAGGGTCAGACTGAAGCTTTCTTT
>TRBJ1-1|NA|TRBV6-5|NA|13
CASRWNTNTEAFF
TGTGCCAGCAGATGGAACACAAACACTGAAGCTTTCTTT
>TRBJ2-1|TRBD2|TRBV11-2|NA|17
CASSLFLASGGAGEQFF
TGTGCCAGCAGCTTATTTCTGGCTAGCGGGGGGGCAGGTGAGCAGTTCTTC
>TRBJ2-5|NA|TRBV12-5|NA|11
CATSLAETQYF
TGTGCTACAAGCCTCGCAGAGACCCAGTACTTC
>TRBJ2-7|TRBD1|TRBV14|few|14
CASSRGTGIYEQYF
TGTGCCAGCAGCCGCGGGACAGGGATCTACGAGCAGTACTTC
>TRBJ1-6|TRBD1|TRBV6-6|NA|16
CASSLGRTGTNSPLHF
TGTGCCAGCAGTTTGGGTAGGACAGGGACTAATTCACCCCTCCACTTT
>TRBJ1-2|TRBD1|TRBV6-5|NA|14
CASRGTGTEYGYTF
TGTGCCAGCAGGGGGACAGGGACCGAGTATGGCTACACCTTC
>TRBJ1-1|TRBD1|TRBV7-9|once|18
CASSLLGRTGVWNTEAFF
TGTGCCAGCAGCTTATTAGGCCGGACAGGGGTTTGGAACACTGAAGCTTTCTTT
>TRBJ2-7|NA|TRBV7-2|NA|15
CASSLARPKAGEQYF
TGTGCCAGCAGCTTAGCGCGCCCAAAGGCGGGCGAGCAGTACTTC
>TRBJ2-5|NA|TRBV10-3|NA|14
CAISPDRGGKTQYF
TGTGCCATCAGCCCGGATAGGGGTGGAAAGACCCAGTACTTC
>TRBJ2-1|NA|TRBV5-1|NA|13
CASSSGVVGEQFF
TGCGCCAGCAGCTCCGGAGTTGTGGGTGAGCAGTTCTTC
>TRBJ2-3|NA|TRBV2|NA|14
CASERRGSTDTQYF
TGTGCCAGCGAAAGGCGGGGTAGCACAGATACGCAGTATTTT
>TRBJ1-1|NA|TRBV10-2|NA|14
CASRPRQMNTEAFF
TGCGCCAGTAGGCCGCGACAGATGAACACTGAAGCTTTCTTT
>TRBJ1-6|NA|TRBV28|few|13
CASGQLYNSPLHF
TGTGCCTCGGGACAACTCTATAATTCACCCCTCCACTTT
>TRBJ1-4|NA|TRBV27|NA|13
CASRQATNEKLFF
TGTGCCAGCAGACAGGCAACTAATGAAAAACTGTTTTTT
>TRBJ2-3|NA|TRBV5-6|NA|14
CASSLVVSTDTQYF
TGTGCCAGCAGCTTGGTGGTCTCCACAGATACGCAGTATTTT
>TRBJ1-1|NA|TRBV28|NA|14
CASSTVTGNTEAFF
TGTGCCAGCAGTACCGTAACAGGGAACACTGAAGCTTTCTTT